These 29 T cell receptor beta chains were all obtained from the same sample, sequenced in a study of Ad26.COV2.S vaccination and SARS-CoV-2 variants. Sequencing was performed with immunoSEQ multiplex PCR; in TCRdb, only in-frame clones are kept and a portion is missing. The profile covers around 450,000 clones, with about 91% appearing a single time and about 2.7% taken by the ten largest. This sample's treatment: roughly 18 received Ad26.COV2.S at low or high dose, single or two shots; several received placebo; per-sample allocation not given. Day 63 after the first vaccine or placebo injection was the time point for sampling. The specimen comprised peripheral blood, sampled in a trial of Ad26.COV2.S vaccine versus placebo. The receptor set was obtained from a person between 18 and 60 years old who received the Ad26.COV2.S COVID-19 vaccine or a placebo.

The rearrangement links TRBV7-8 to TRBJ1-2, with 7 positions matching TRBD1. V gave up 5 bases and J gave up 8 bases; unmatched junction bases: 14. The CDR3 covers 15 residues. Germline V gene lookup returns CDR1 SGHVS and CDR2 FQNEAQ. The CDR3 DNA sequence: TGTGCCAGCAGCACTACGGGACAGCCCTCCAGAGGCTACACCTTC. Its translation is CASSTTGQPSRGYTF.

The chain employs TRBV5-4 and TRBJ2-5, with D unresolved. The CDR3 is made up of 13 amino acids. The germline CDR1 and CDR2 sequences are SGHNT and YYREEE (reference sequence). The V and J ends lost 4 bases and 1 base respectively, with 8 bases between them. This CDR3 reads CASSKSTQETQYF. CDR3 bases: TGTGCCAGCAGCAAAAGTACCCAAGAGACCCAGTACTTC.

CDR3 protein: CASSLGLAHYNEQFF. The CDR3 DNA follows: TGTGCCAGCAGTCTGGGACTAGCGCACTACAATGAGCAGTTCTTC. The chain is built from TRBV2 and TRBJ2-1; 10 bases map to TRBD2. Germline values: CDR1 SNHLY, CDR2 FYNNEI. After removal of 5 bases from V and 3 bases from J, the junction contained 4 bases not matched to a gene. This CDR3 contains 15 residues.

J is TRBJ1-3 and V is TRBV5-5; perhaps TRBD1 as D (5 bases). The germline V and J ends were trimmed by 4 bases and 2 bases, with 19 bases remaining between them. Germline V gene lookup returns CDR1 SGHKS and CDR2 YYEKEE (reference sequence). This CDR3 spans 17 amino acids. The CDR3 spells CASSPPPGPLPGNTIYF. CDR3 DNA: TGTGCCAGCAGCCCACCACCGGGGCCTCTACCTGGAAACACCATATATTTT.

This clone was found once. The gene calls are TRBV18 and TRBJ2-3, with 8 bases lining up with TRBD2. There are 18 residues in the CDR3. Per the germline V gene, CDR1 is KGHSH and CDR2 is LQKENI. V was pared by 4 bases and J by 2 bases, with 14 bases of the junction left unmatched. DNA of the CDR3: TGTGCCAGCTCACTTCTCTCGGGAGGGCCAGCACCCACAGATACGCAGTATTTT. Translation gives CASSLLSGGPAPTDTQYF.

The chain joins TRBV5-6 to TRBJ2-1, with 9 bases aligning to TRBD2. The trim removed 1 base at V and 4 bases at J, leaving 6 bases unmatched. CDR1 is SGHDT, CDR2 YYEEEE, per germline. This CDR3 region has 16 residues. CDR3 coding DNA: TGTGCCAGCAGCTTGTCTACCAGCGGGGGGTACAATGAGCAGTTCTTC. Its translation: CASSLSTSGGYNEQFF.

V is TRBV12-3 or TRBV12-4 and J is TRBJ1-1; D is perhaps TRBD1 (5 bases). V shed 3 bases and J shed 11 bases, with 16 bases lying between them. The CDR3 is 13 residues long. As DNA, the CDR3 is TGTGCCAGCAGTTTCCCGCCAGGGAATAAGGCTTTCTTT. Amino acids: CASSFPPGNKAFF.

This chain links TRBV6-5 with TRBJ1-1; 7 bases agree with TRBD1. Losses at the gene ends were 6 bases for V and 5 bases for J; bases not matched to a gene: 6. Germline CDR1 MNHEY, CDR2 SVGAGI. The CDR3 is made up of 13 amino acids. The CDR3 DNA reads as TGTGCCAGCAGCACAGGGGCAAGGACTGAAGCTTTCTTT. As protein: CASSTGARTEAFF.

The gene calls are TRBV4-1 and TRBJ2-5, with D maybe TRBD1 (5 bases). This CDR3 has 16 amino acids. The V and J ends lost 1 base and 1 base respectively, with 13 bases between them. The V gene's germline CDR1 is MGHRA and CDR2 YSYEKL. The chain's CDR3 is CASSQVKGRTQETQYF. The CDR3 nucleotides read TGCGCCAGCAGCCAAGTGAAGGGGCGAACCCAAGAGACCCAGTACTTC.

This chain links TRBV12-3 or TRBV12-4 with TRBJ1-2, with 7 bases aligning to TRBD1. The CDR3 has 13 residues. V lost 6 bases, J lost 11 bases, and 12 bases stayed unmatched. The CDR3 DNA reads as TGTGCCAGCAGATCTTTCAGGGGGACCGGGTACACCTTC. Translating it yields CASRSFRGTGYTF.

This clone was observed a single time. This chain links TRBV5-6 with TRBJ1-2; D is uncertain. Trimming removed 1 base at V and 5 bases at J, with 15 bases between. Looked up from germline, CDR1 is SGHDT and CDR2 is YYEEEE. This CDR3 region has 15 residues. The CDR3 region has the DNA TGTGCCAGCAGCTTGAGTCCAGGTGGACCATATGGCTACACCTTC. Residues: CASSLSPGGPYGYTF.

This clone showed up just once. The rearrangement joins TRBV7-3 to TRBJ2-7; D tentatively reads TRBD1 or TRBD2 (5 bases each). Germline lookup yields CDR1 SGHTA and CDR2 FQGTGA. The CDR3 runs to 15 residues. V dropped 5 bases and J dropped 3 bases, with 17 bases sitting between them. For the CDR3, the DNA is TGTGCCAGCAGCATATCGGGACGGCAGGACTACGAGCAGTACTTC. Protein: CASSISGRQDYEQYF.

The chain recombines TRBV11-2 with TRBJ2-5; D uncertain. V lost 5 bases and J 0 bases, leaving 7 bases between the germline ends. Germline assignment: CDR1 SGHAT and CDR2 FQNNGV. The CDR3 totals 13 residues. CDR3 sequence reads: CASSPWDQETQYF. CDR3 coding DNA: TGTGCCAGCAGCCCCTGGGACCAAGAGACCCAGTACTTC.

V and J are TRBV4-3 and TRBJ2-7, with D unclear. Germline V gene lookup returns CDR1 LGHNA and CDR2 YSLEER. V dropped 8 bases and J dropped 0 bases, with 2 bases sitting between them. The CDR3 extends over 10 amino acids. The CDR3 DNA sequence: TGCGCCAGCCACTCCTACGAGCAGTACGTC. Translated, it gives CASHSYEQYV.

In nucleotides, the CDR3 is TGTGCCAGCAGTTACATGGGACAGGGTAGGAACTATGGCTACACCTTC. It yields the protein CASSYMGQGRNYGYTF. The chain couples TRBV6-5 to TRBJ1-2, with 9 bases that match TRBD1. From germline, CDR1 is MNHEY and CDR2 SVGAGI. The V segment lost 2 bases and the J segment 2 bases; nucleotides outside the gene matches: 6. The CDR3 totals 16 residues.

Comments on this clone: The same CDR3 is also encoded by other DNA sequences in this sample. The chain is built from TRBV9 and TRBJ2-3, with D unresolved. From germline, CDR1 is SGDLS and CDR2 YYNGEE. Deletions cut 0 bases from V and 2 bases from J, with 4 bases between. This CDR3 is built from 13 residues. The chain's CDR3 is CASSVGHTDTQYF. CDR3 in DNA: TGTGCCAGCAGCGTAGGGCACACAGATACGCAGTATTTT.

The chain combines TRBV5-6 with TRBJ1-6; no clear D. Germline V gives CDR1 SGHDT, CDR2 YYEEEE. The CDR3 runs to 13 residues. Deletions cut 1 base from V and 9 bases from J, with 8 bases between. Written as DNA, the CDR3 is TGTGCCAGCAGCTTGATGCCCTCTTCACCCCTCCACTTT. Amino acids: CASSLMPSSPLHF.

V usage is TRBV3-1 (or the pseudogene TRBV3-2) and J usage is TRBJ2-7, with 7 bases that match TRBD2. The CDR3 sequence is 16 residues long. V was pared by 0 bases and J by 0 bases, with 5 bases of the junction left unmatched. Germline V gene data show CDR1 as LGHDT and CDR2 as YNNKEL (reference sequence). DNA for the CDR3: TGTGCCAGCAGCCAAGATCGGGGAGGGTACTCCTACGAGCAGTACTTC. This sequence encodes CASSQDRGGYSYEQYF.

V usage is TRBV28 and J usage is TRBJ1-5; TRBD1 aligns across 8 bases. Germline trimming cut 2 bases from V and 4 bases from J; bases unmatched to any gene: 7. CDR3 length: 16 amino acids. Germline CDR1 MDHEN, CDR2 SYDVKM. Here the CDR3 reads CASSLAGGGRNQPQHF. CDR3 sequence (DNA): TGTGCCAGCAGTTTAGCAGGGGGCGGACGAAATCAGCCCCAGCATTTT.

V gene TRBV11-3 combines with J gene TRBJ1-4; D gene uncertain. The V end lost 5 bases, the J end lost 8 bases, and 18 bases lay between the germline ends. The CDR3 has 15 amino acids. Germline V lookup: CDR1 SGHNT, CDR2 YENEEA. The CDR3 coding sequence is TGTGCCAGCAGCCGCCACAGATCGTGGCTCGAAAAACTGTTTTTT. It specifies CASSRHRSWLEKLFF.

The V gene is TRBV18, the J gene TRBJ1-1, with D possibly being TRBD1 (6 bases). The CDR3 runs to 13 residues. CDR1 and CDR2 (germline): KGHSH, LQKENI. V lost 2 bases, J lost 6 bases, and 10 bases lay in between. The CDR3 nucleotides read TGTGCCAGCTCACCAGTACAGGGCTCTGAAGCTTTCTTT. Protein sequence: CASSPVQGSEAFF.

V gene TRBV12-3 or TRBV12-4 combines with J gene TRBJ1-1; possible D gene TRBD1, 5 bases. There are 13 residues in the CDR3. V lost 7 bases and J 6 bases, leaving 15 bases between the germline ends. CDR3 coding DNA: TGTGCCAGCACCCTACAATGGGGCGCTGAAGCTTTCTTT. The encoded protein is CASTLQWGAEAFF.

The rearrangement links TRBV11-3 to TRBJ2-7; 9 positions agree with TRBD1. Germline V gene data show CDR1 as SGHNT and CDR2 as YENEEA. This CDR3 comprises 13 residues. Losses at the gene ends were 3 bases for V and 6 bases for J; bases not matched to a gene: 3. CDR3 protein: CASSLGTGTEQYV. The CDR3 DNA reads as TGTGCCAGCAGCTTGGGGACAGGGACCGAGCAGTACGTC.

This clone was seen a handful of times. J is TRBJ2-1 and V is TRBV18; TRBD2 is a possible D gene (5 bases). This CDR3 region has 15 residues. The V gene's germline CDR1 is KGHSH and CDR2 LQKENI. V gave up 2 bases and J gave up 6 bases, with 14 bases separating them. DNA of the CDR3: TGTGCCAGCTCACCAGCTTTTGGAGGCCCCAATGAGCAGTTCTTC. Translating gives CASSPAFGGPNEQFF. Variable domain in full (rest from reference TRBV18 and TRBJ2-1): NAGVMQNPRHLVRRRGQEARLRCSPMKGHSHVYWYRQLPEEGLKFMVYLQKENIIDESGMPKERFSAEFPKEGPSILRIQQVVRGDSAAYFCASSPAFGGPNEQFFGPGTRLTVL.

This chain joins TRBV7-9 and TRBJ2-3; 7 bases align to TRBD2. Trimming cost V 5 bases and J 0 bases; bases outside gene matches: 5. This CDR3 contains 15 residues. Germline V gene lookup returns CDR1 SEHNR and CDR2 FQNEAQ (reference sequence). CDR3 bases: TGTGCCAGCAGCCCAGCGGGATCTAGCACAGATACGCAGTATTTT. Translating it yields CASSPAGSSTDTQYF.

This chain links TRBV16 with TRBJ2-7, with D uncertain. The CDR3 is 13 residues long. The V end was cut by 6 bases, the J end by 3 bases, with 12 bases between. Per germline, CDR1 KGHSY and CDR2 FQNENV. The CDR3 region has the DNA TGTGCCAGCAGTCTCGACGGAATCTACGAGCAGTACTTC. It translates to CASSLDGIYEQYF.

The rearrangement uses TRBV28 and TRBJ2-7; 8 nucleotides agree with TRBD1. CDR1 is MDHEN and CDR2 is SYDVKM in the germline V gene. The CDR3 has 15 amino acids. Germline trimming cut 0 bases from V and 2 bases from J; bases unmatched to any gene: 3. CDR3 sequence reads: CASSLWTGDTYEQYF. Written as DNA, the CDR3 is TGTGCCAGCAGTTTATGGACAGGGGATACCTACGAGCAGTACTTC.

The chain uses TRBV3-1 (or the pseudogene TRBV3-2) and TRBJ2-7, with 11 bases identical to TRBD2. The V and J ends lost 8 bases and 6 bases, in that order; junction bases with no gene match: 6. The germline CDR1 and CDR2 sequences are LGHDT and YNNKEL (reference sequence). The CDR3 length is 13 residues. The CDR3 nucleotides read TGTGCCAGCTCGGGACTAGCGGACCCCGAGCAGTACTTC. This translates into CASSGLADPEQYF.

The CDR3 reads CASSDQGFGGYEQYF. CDR3 nucleotides: TGTGCCAGCAGCGATCAGGGATTTGGAGGATACGAGCAGTACTTC. This rearrangement joins TRBV7-2 to TRBJ2-7, with D perhaps assigned TRBD1 or TRBD2 (5 bases each). The V gene's germline CDR1 is SGHTA and CDR2 FQGNSA. There are 15 residues in the CDR3. Trimming shortened V by 5 bases and J by 4 bases, and 18 bases separated the two germline ends.